The present TCR beta chain was sequenced within a study of T cell repertoires in cytomegalovirus infection. Turning to this clonotype: Its antigen remains unidentified.

Study outcomes and limitations: It was HLA-C-restricted CMV-specific TCR beta clonotypes that dominated the response ex vivo.

The CDR3 has 14 residues. V was trimmed by 5 bases and J by 4 bases, leaving 12 bases between them. The germline V gene encodes CDR1 KGHDR and CDR2 SFDVKD. TCRdb re-called the reads with MiXCR, one entry per CDR3 protein. Among about 770,000 distinct CDR3 sequences listed, 25% to 30% were seen once. The receptor was derived from a human donor in good health (CMV status not recorded). Some clones in this sample may be carry-over from other donors' samples. The rearrangement links TRBV24-1 to TRBJ2-3, with D tentatively TRBD1 (5 bases). This material consisted of cultured CD8+ T cells from PBMCs, taken from culture after CMV antigen stimulation. The CDR3: CATSGPGSPDTQYF. The CDR3 coding sequence is TGTGCCACCAGTGGTCCAGGGTCCCCAGATACGCAGTATTTT.